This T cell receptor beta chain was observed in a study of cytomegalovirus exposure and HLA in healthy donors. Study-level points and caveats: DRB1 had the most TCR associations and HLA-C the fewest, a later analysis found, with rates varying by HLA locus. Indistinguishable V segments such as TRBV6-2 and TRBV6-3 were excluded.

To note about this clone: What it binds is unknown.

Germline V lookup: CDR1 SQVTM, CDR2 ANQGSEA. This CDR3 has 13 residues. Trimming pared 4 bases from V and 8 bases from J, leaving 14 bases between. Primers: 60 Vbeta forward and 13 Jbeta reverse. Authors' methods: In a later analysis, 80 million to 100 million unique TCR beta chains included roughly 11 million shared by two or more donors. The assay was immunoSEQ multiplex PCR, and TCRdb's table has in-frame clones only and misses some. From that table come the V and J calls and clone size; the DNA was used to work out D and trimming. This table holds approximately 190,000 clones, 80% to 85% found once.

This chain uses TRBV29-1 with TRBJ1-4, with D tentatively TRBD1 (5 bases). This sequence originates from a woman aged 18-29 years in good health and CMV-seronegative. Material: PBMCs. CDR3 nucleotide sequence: TGCAGCGTTGTCGGCAGGGAGGGCGAAAAACTGTTTTTT. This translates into CSVVGREGEKLFF.